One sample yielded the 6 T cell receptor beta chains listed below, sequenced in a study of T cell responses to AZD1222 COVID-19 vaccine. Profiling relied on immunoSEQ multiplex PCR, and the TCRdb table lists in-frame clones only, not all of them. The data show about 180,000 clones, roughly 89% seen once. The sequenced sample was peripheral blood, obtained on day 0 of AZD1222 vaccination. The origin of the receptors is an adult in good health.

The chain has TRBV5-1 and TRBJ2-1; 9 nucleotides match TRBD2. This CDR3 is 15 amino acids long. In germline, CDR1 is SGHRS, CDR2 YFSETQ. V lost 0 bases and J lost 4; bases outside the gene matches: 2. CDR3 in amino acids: CASSLASGIYNEQFF. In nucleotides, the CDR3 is TGCGCCAGCAGCTTGGCTAGCGGGATATACAATGAGCAGTTCTTC.

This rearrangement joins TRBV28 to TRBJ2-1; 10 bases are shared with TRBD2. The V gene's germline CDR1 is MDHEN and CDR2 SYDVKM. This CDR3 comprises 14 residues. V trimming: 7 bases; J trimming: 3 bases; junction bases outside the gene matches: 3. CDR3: CASNKREGYNEQFF. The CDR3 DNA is TGTGCCAGCAATAAGCGGGAGGGCTACAATGAGCAGTTCTTC.

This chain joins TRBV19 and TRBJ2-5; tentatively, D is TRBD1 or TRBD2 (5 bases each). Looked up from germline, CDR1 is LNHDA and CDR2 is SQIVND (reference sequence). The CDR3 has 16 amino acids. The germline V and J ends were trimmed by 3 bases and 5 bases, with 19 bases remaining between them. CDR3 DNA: TGTGCCAGTAGTATTAAGGCAGGGACGGGTCGGGAGACCCAGTACTTC. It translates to CASSIKAGTGRETQYF.

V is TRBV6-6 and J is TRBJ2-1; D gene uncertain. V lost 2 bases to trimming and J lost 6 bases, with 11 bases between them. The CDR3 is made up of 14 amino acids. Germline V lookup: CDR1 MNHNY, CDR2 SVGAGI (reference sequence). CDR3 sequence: CASSYLDSTNEQFF. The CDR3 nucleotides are TGTGCCAGCAGTTACCTCGACTCGACCAATGAGCAGTTCTTC.

CDR3 residues: CASSPANTEAFF. The CDR3 nucleotides read TGTGCCAGCTCACCAGCGAACACTGAAGCTTTCTTT. J is TRBJ1-1 and V is TRBV18; D call uncertain. The CDR3 runs 12 residues. V was cut by 2 bases and J by 1 base, with 2 bases left in between. Germline assignment: CDR1 KGHSH and CDR2 LQKENI.

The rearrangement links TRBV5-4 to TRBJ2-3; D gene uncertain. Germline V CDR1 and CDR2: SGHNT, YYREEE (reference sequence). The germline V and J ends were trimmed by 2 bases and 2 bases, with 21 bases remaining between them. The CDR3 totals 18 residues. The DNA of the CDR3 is TGTGCCAGCAGCTTCACCCAAGGTTTATCCGGGTACACAGATACGCAGTATTTT. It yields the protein CASSFTQGLSGYTDTQYF.